A single sample is the source of the 26 T cell receptor beta chains below, sequenced in a study of cytomegalovirus exposure and HLA in healthy donors. The PCR used 60 Vbeta and 13 Jbeta primers. The protocol was immunoSEQ multiplex PCR, while the TCRdb copy is restricted to in-frame clones and leaves out a portion. This sample has approximately 150,000 clones, with around 75% found just once. Sequencing used PBMCs. All receptors come from a male donor in good health and CMV-seronegative.

This chain uses TRBV5-1 with TRBJ2-5; TRBD2 matches at 14 bases. The junction had 9 bases not matched to a gene; V was cut back by 4 bases and J by 4 bases. CDR3 length: 17 residues. Germline V CDR1 and CDR2: SGHRS, YFSETQ. The CDR3 coding sequence is TGCGCCAGCAGCCTCCTGACTAGCGGGGGGGCCACAGAGACCCAGTACTTC. Translated: CASSLLTSGGATETQYF.

This clone was observed a single time. This chain joins TRBV18 and TRBJ2-7; D not resolved. Between the trimmed V and J ends, which lost 5 bases and 0 bases, there was a span of 5 bases. Germline CDR1 and CDR2: KGHSH and LQKENI. The CDR3 runs 12 residues. The CDR3 spells CASSSDSYEQYF. The DNA for the CDR3 is TGTGCCAGCTCATCAGACTCCTACGAGCAGTACTTC.

This sequence joins TRBV5-1 and TRBJ1-3; no definite D call. The germline gives CDR1 SGHRS, CDR2 YFSETQ. This CDR3 region has 16 residues. V lost 0 bases and J 0 bases, leaving 10 bases between the germline ends. Here the CDR3 reads CASSLDGQSSGNTIYF. CDR3 bases: TGCGCCAGCAGCTTGGATGGGCAAAGCTCTGGAAACACCATATATTTT.

V and J are TRBV5-4 and TRBJ1-2; the match to TRBD1 covers 7 bases. With 3 bases clipped from V and 5 bases from J, the junction kept 7 bases outside the gene matches. This CDR3 comprises 14 residues. Germline CDR1 and CDR2: SGHNT and YYREEE (reference sequence). The CDR3: CASSWVTGPYGYTF. CDR3 nucleotide sequence: TGTGCCAGCAGCTGGGTGACAGGGCCTTATGGCTACACCTTC.

The V gene is TRBV7-9, the J gene TRBJ1-1, with D tentatively TRBD1 (6 bases). Germline CDR1 SEHNR, CDR2 FQNEAQ (reference sequence). V was cut by 1 base and J by 1 base, with 13 bases left in between. The CDR3 totals 16 residues. The CDR3 loop is CASSLGTVDRNTEAFF. The CDR3 nucleotides read TGTGCCAGCAGCTTAGGGACAGTGGATAGGAACACTGAAGCTTTCTTT.

The rearrangement uses TRBV19 and TRBJ1-5, with TRBD1 identical over 8 bases. The CDR3 has 14 amino acids. V dropped 5 bases and J dropped 7; count of bases not matched to a gene: 7. Germline lookup yields CDR1 LNHDA and CDR2 SQIVND (reference sequence). The CDR3 region is CASSVSTGEQPQHF. CDR3 bases: TGTGCCAGTAGTGTCTCGACAGGGGAACAGCCCCAGCATTTT.

This sequence joins TRBV5-1 and TRBJ1-1, with no clear D. V was shortened by 0 bases and J by 2 bases, with 8 bases between the two germline ends. Germline loops: CDR1 SGHRS, CDR2 YFSETQ. This CDR3 has 14 residues. The CDR3 nucleotides read TGCGCCAGCAGCTTGGACACAATTAACACTGAAGCTTTCTTT. Translation: CASSLDTINTEAFF.

The chain has TRBV7-2 and TRBJ2-5, with a tentative D call TRBD1 (5 bases). The germline CDR1 and CDR2 sequences are SGHTA and FQGNSA. Trimming removed 3 bases from V and 6 bases from J, with 14 bases in between. The length of the CDR3 is 14 residues. CDR3 coding DNA: TGTGCCAGCAGCTTCAGTCAGGGTCTGCAGACCCAGTACTTC. Translating gives CASSFSQGLQTQYF. The full variable domain, in which reference TRBV7-2 and TRBJ2-5 provide the parts outside the CDR3, is GAGVSQSPSNKVTEKGKDVELRCDPISGHTALYWYRQSLGQGLEFLIYFQGNSAPDKSGLPSDRFSAERTGGSVSTLTIQRTQQEDSAVYLCASSFSQGLQTQYFGPGTRLLVL.

This sequence joins TRBV6-5 and TRBJ1-2, with 8 positions matching TRBD1. Losses at the gene ends were 7 bases for V and 4 bases for J; bases not matched to a gene: 11. Germline assignment: CDR1 MNHEY and CDR2 SVGAGI. The CDR3 contains 15 residues. This CDR3 reads CASMGTGKSGYGYTF. The DNA for the CDR3 is TGTGCCAGCATGGGGACAGGCAAGTCGGGCTATGGCTACACCTTC.

The rearrangement joins TRBV9 to TRBJ1-2, with unresolved D. V lost 1 base and J lost 4, with 11 bases in between. CDR3 length: 14 amino acids. The V gene's germline CDR1 is SGDLS and CDR2 YYNGEE. The CDR3 reads CASSVTEGSYGYTF. In DNA form, the CDR3 reads TGTGCCAGCAGCGTAACGGAGGGATCCTATGGCTACACCTTC. The variable domain in full, with the rest retrieved from reference TRBV9 and TRBJ1-2, is DSGVTQTPKHLITATGQRVTLRCSPRSGDLSVYWYQQSLDQGLQFLIQYYNGEERAKGNILERFSAQQFPDLHSELNLSSLELGDSALYFCASSVTEGSYGYTFGSGTRLTVV.

The V gene is TRBV2, the J gene TRBJ2-3, with 7 bases that match TRBD1. The CDR3 sequence is 13 residues long. The V segment lost 6 bases and the J segment 10 bases; nucleotides outside the gene matches: 10. Germline CDR1 is SNHLY and CDR2 is FYNNEI. As DNA, the CDR3 is TGTGCCAGCAGGGGATCGACAGGGAACGCGCAGTATTTT. This sequence encodes CASRGSTGNAQYF.

V is TRBV6-1 and J is TRBJ2-7; D is possibly TRBD1 (5 bases). V was shortened by 5 bases and J by 0 bases, with 11 bases between the two germline ends. CDR1 is MNHNS and CDR2 is SASEGT in the germline V gene. CDR3 length: 14 amino acids. CDR3 protein: CASSPEQDSYEQYF. CDR3 DNA sequence: TGTGCCAGCAGTCCCGAACAGGACTCCTACGAGCAGTACTTC.

The V gene is TRBV27, the J gene TRBJ1-4; 10 nucleotides line up with TRBD1. V shed 5 bases, J shed 4 bases, and the junction held 1 base outside the gene matches. The CDR3 has 14 amino acids. CDR1 is MNHEY and CDR2 is SMNVEV in the germline V gene (reference sequence). CDR3 sequence (DNA): TGTGCCAGCAGTCGGGACAGGGGTAATGAAAAACTGTTTTTT. The encoded protein is CASSRDRGNEKLFF. Based on the CDR3 plus reference TRBV27 and TRBJ1-4, the full variable domain is EAQVTQNPRYLITVTGKKLTVTCSQNMNHEYMSWYRQDPGLGLRQIYYSMNVEVTDKGDVPEGYKVSRKEKRNFPLILESPSPNQTSLYFCASSRDRGNEKLFFGSGTQLSVL.

The rearrangement uses TRBV5-1 and TRBJ2-1; D gene unclear. The CDR3 has 13 residues. Germline V lookup: CDR1 SGHRS, CDR2 YFSETQ. Deletions cut 1 base from V and 4 bases from J, with 6 bases between. CDR3 amino acids: CASSLSLYNEQFF. CDR3 nucleotide sequence: TGCGCCAGCAGCTTGTCCCTGTACAATGAGCAGTTCTTC.

The rearrangement joins TRBV29-1 to TRBJ2-7, with TRBD2 identical over 11 bases. The V segment lost 3 bases and the J segment 6 bases; nucleotides outside the gene matches: 16. Looked up from germline, CDR1 is SQVTM and CDR2 is ANQGSEA. This CDR3 region has 17 residues. CDR3 in amino acids: CSVELAGGLFPLREQYF. DNA of the CDR3: TGCAGCGTTGAGTTAGCGGGGGGGCTTTTTCCACTCCGCGAGCAGTACTTC.

This clone was seen a handful of times. The V and J genes are TRBV4-1 and TRBJ1-3; D is uncertain. CDR3 length: 15 amino acids. Germline CDR1 reads MGHRA; CDR2 reads YSYEKL. Trimming left V 2 bases short and J 3 bases short, with 11 bases between. The CDR3 DNA follows: TGCGCCAGCAGCCAAACCGCTGGAGGTGGAAACACCATATATTTT. Protein: CASSQTAGGGNTIYF.

The chain joins TRBV10-2 to TRBJ1-1, with a tentative D call TRBD1 (6 bases). This CDR3 spans 15 amino acids. Germline lookup yields CDR1 WSHSY and CDR2 SAAADI. V shed 6 bases and J shed 2 bases, with 16 bases lying between them. The CDR3 sequence: CASSDSDRLNTEAFF. In DNA form, the CDR3 reads TGCGCCAGCAGCGACAGCGACAGGTTAAACACTGAAGCTTTCTTT.

The CDR3 region is CASSLGGSYNEQFF. The CDR3 DNA follows: TGTGCCAGCAGTTTGGGGGGTTCCTACAATGAGCAGTTCTTC. The V and J genes are TRBV27 and TRBJ2-1, with D tentatively TRBD2 (6 bases). Trimming stripped 3 bases from V and 1 base from J, with 7 bases between. CDR3 size: 14 residues. The germline CDR1 and CDR2 sequences are MNHEY and SMNVEV (reference sequence).

This chain links TRBV10-3 with TRBJ1-4; D unresolved. The V gene's germline CDR1 is ENHRY and CDR2 SYGVKD. The CDR3 length is 14 residues. V lost 2 bases, J lost 0 bases, and 4 bases lay in between. CDR3 coding DNA: TGTGCCATCAGTGAGCGTGCAACTAATGAAAAACTGTTTTTT. Its protein product is CAISERATNEKLFF.

The rearrangement links TRBV10-3 to TRBJ1-2, with D tentatively TRBD1 (6 bases). Between the trimmed V and J ends, which lost 6 bases and 3 bases, there was a span of 14 bases. The CDR3 runs 14 residues. Germline CDR1 and CDR2: ENHRY and SYGVKD. CDR3 in DNA: TGTGCCATCAGGGGGGCGGGGGTAGACTATGGCTACACCTTC. It yields the protein CAIRGAGVDYGYTF.

The chain links TRBV4-1 to TRBJ2-3, with D possibly TRBD2 on 6 matching bases. Trimming cost V 3 bases and J 6 bases, with 10 bases left between them. The CDR3 contains 13 residues. CDR1 and CDR2 from the germline V gene are MGHRA and YSYEKL. As DNA, the CDR3 is TGCGCCAGCAGCCATTCAGGGAGGGATACGCAGTATTTT. Translated, it gives CASSHSGRDTQYF.

The rearrangement uses TRBV18 and TRBJ2-2, with D perhaps TRBD1 (6 bases). CDR1 is KGHSH, CDR2 LQKENI, per germline. The CDR3 sequence is 16 residues long. V gave up 1 base and J gave up 0 bases, with 9 bases separating them. CDR3 DNA sequence: TGTGCCAGCTCACCACGGACAGAGACGAACACCGGGGAGCTGTTTTTT. It yields the protein CASSPRTETNTGELFF. Looking up the rest from reference TRBV18 and TRBJ2-2 gives the full variable domain: NAGVMQNPRHLVRRRGQEARLRCSPMKGHSHVYWYRQLPEEGLKFMVYLQKENIIDESGMPKERFSAEFPKEGPSILRIQQVVRGDSAAYFCASSPRTETNTGELFFGEGSRLTVL.

The rearrangement uses TRBV5-1 and TRBJ1-2; D is unresolved. Germline CDR1 and CDR2: SGHRS and YFSETQ. Trimming took 2 bases from V and 5 from J, leaving 13 bases between them. The CDR3 consists of 14 residues. CDR3 in amino acids: CASSFTPEIYGYTF. In DNA form, the CDR3 reads TGCGCCAGCAGCTTTACTCCGGAGATATATGGCTACACCTTC.

V and J are TRBV27 and TRBJ1-3; TRBD1 aligns across 8 bases. Unmatched junction bases numbered 8, after V lost 5 bases and J lost 8 bases. The CDR3 totals 14 residues. Germline CDR1 MNHEY, CDR2 SMNVEV (reference sequence). In DNA form, the CDR3 reads TGTGCCAGCAGTCCCCGACAGGGGTTGTACACCATATATTTT. It is translated as CASSPRQGLYTIYF.

This clone was observed a few times. The gene calls are TRBV27 and TRBJ1-1, with D possibly matching TRBD1 (6 bases). Germline lookup yields CDR1 MNHEY and CDR2 SMNVEV (reference sequence). This CDR3 is 11 amino acids long. V was clipped by 8 bases and J by 7 bases, with 11 bases between them. DNA of the CDR3: TGTGCCAGCGGGGGCCGGGATGAAGCTTTCTTT. Amino acid sequence: CASGGRDEAFF.

The V gene is TRBV11-2, the J gene TRBJ2-1, with 9 positions matching TRBD2. CDR3 length equals 16 residues. Germline lookup yields CDR1 SGHAT and CDR2 FQNNGV. J gave up 2 bases and V 1 base, and 3 bases lay outside the gene matches. Written as DNA, the CDR3 is TGTGCCAGCAGCTTAGGGCGGGGGGGAACCTACAATGAGCAGTTCTTC. Translated: CASSLGRGGTYNEQFF.